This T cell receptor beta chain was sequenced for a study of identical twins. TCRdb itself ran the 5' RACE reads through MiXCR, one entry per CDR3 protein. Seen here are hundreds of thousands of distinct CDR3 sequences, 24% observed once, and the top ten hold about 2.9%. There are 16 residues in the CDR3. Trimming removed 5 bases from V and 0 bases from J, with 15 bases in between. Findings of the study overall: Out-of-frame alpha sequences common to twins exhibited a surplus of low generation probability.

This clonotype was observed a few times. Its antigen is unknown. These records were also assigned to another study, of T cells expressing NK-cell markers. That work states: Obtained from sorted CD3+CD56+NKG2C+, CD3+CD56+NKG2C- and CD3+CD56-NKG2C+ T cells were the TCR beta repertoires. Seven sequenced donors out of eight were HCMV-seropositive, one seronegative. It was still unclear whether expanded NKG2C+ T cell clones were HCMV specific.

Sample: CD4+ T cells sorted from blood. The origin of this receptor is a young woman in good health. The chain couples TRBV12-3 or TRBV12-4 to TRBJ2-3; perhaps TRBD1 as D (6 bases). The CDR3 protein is CASSAYGGGSTDTQYF. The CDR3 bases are TGTGCCAGCAGTGCCTATGGGGGCGGGAGCACAGATACGCAGTATTTT.